This TCR beta chain was found in a study of regulatory T cells in long-lasting Graves disease (dated by TCRdb to the early 2020s). Context from the whole study: In the newly diagnosed Graves' disease group, patients had been taking antithyroid drugs for less than 3 months. A total of 35 or so samples underwent TCR sequencing: about 13 from persistent and around 20 from newly diagnosed Graves' disease patients. The study was conducted in China and was registered as a clinical trial. Peripheral blood TCR sequencing and RNA sequencing compared persistent Graves' disease patients with newly diagnosed Graves' disease patients. The paper as a whole reports these results and caveats: A larger number of public clonotypes was shared among persistent patients (under 3,000) than among newly diagnosed patients (roughly 930). Only the TCR beta chain was sequenced and analyzed. The authors noted that the small sample size was a limitation that may lower accuracy. TRBV28, TRBJ1-2 and TRBJ2-5 were preferentially used in persistent disease, while TRBV20-1 and TRBJ2-1 were favored in newly diagnosed disease. Persistent Graves' disease patients showed lower TCR Shannon entropy and fewer highly expanded clones than newly diagnosed patients, suggesting clonal expansion. Only peripheral blood was studied, because thyroid tissue, the primary lesion, was inaccessible.

Library generation was performed with multiplex PCR. TCRdb shows the sequencer as Illumina HiSeq 4000. iRepertoire HTBI primers and Arm-PCR amplification of CDR3 regions were used to construct TCR beta libraries. Gel purification was performed on PCR products prior to sequencing. On the authors' methods: Gene usage analysis of CDR3 amino acid clonotypes relied on the roughly 60 TRBV and more than twelve TRBJ segments identified across samples. Filtered high-quality paired reads were merged into contigs using COPE and FqMerger. BLAST was used to align contigs to the IMGT TRBV, TRBD and TRBJ reference genes, and CDR3 was defined following IMGT. Highly expanded clones were defined as clonotypes with a frequency above 0.1%. Repertoire diversity was measured by Shannon entropy, and V-J evenness by the Gini coefficient. A clonotype found in more than one individual was treated as public. TCRdb passed the public sequencing reads through fastp at Q25 and MiXCR, retaining productive beta sequences. One record per CDR3 amino acid sequence lists the most common genes and DNA. The V and J calls, along with clone size, are taken from TCRdb and not from the paper's own processing. The sample has 400,000 to 450,000 distinct CDR3 sequences on record, roughly 17% of them singletons. In total, the top ten clones hold around 10% of the sample.

The V and J ends are trimmed by 4 bases and 0 bases, leaving 16 bases between them. From its cysteine to its phenylalanine, the CDR3 spans 16 amino acids. Of the read, only the CDR3 DNA is kept; its 48 bases are in frame from base 1. CDR1 and CDR2 (DFQATT, SNEGSKA) derive from the germline V gene (reference sequence). Interpreted using the paper, the time point label stands for: newly diagnosed GD, antithyroid drugs for less than 3 months. For both TCR sequencing and RNA sequencing, RNA was extracted from PBMCs in TRIzol. The diagnosis of Graves' disease was made according to American Thyroid Association guidelines. Patients were recruited from an endocrinology department in Xi'an, China. Each patient gave around 9 milliliters of peripheral blood, collected in an EDTA anticoagulant tube. Ficoll Paque Plus density gradient separation was used to isolate PBMCs, and no further T cell sorting was done. An Agilent 2100 Bioanalyzer and agarose gel were used to check RNA quality, while a NanoDrop 2000 measured RNA concentration.

This clonotype was picked up many times. Its antigen specificity is not known. The record has no base qualities; no much larger clone is one base away. This same sample was also part of a study on T cells in Graves' hyperthyroidism and ophthalmopathy. As the second study states: A patient counted as having stable Graves' hyperthyroidism if no progression to ophthalmopathy occurred over 18 months of follow-up. Hyperthyroidism patients were newly diagnosed, with disease duration under 2 months, and aged 18 to 65 years. The study excluded patients with uncontrolled infections, other autoimmune diseases, pregnancy or lactation. Diagnoses were established on the basis of clinical symptoms, serum thyroxine and TRAb, thyroid ultrasound, and orbital computed tomography. The first round of RT-PCR for the TCR CDR3 was performed with the HTBI primer set and the Qiagen OneStep RT-PCR kit. Most expanded thyroid clonotypes (frequency above 0.001) were also detected in blood, suggesting blood repertoires may reflect thyroid immune responses. A 13 V-J signature model separated ophthalmopathy from stable hyperthyroidism, with about 90% sensitivity and 81% to 82% specificity in cross-validation and 80%/75% in testing. In validation, the model predicted progression to ophthalmopathy with roughly 70% sensitivity and less than 80% specificity, a median of about 6 months before onset. To identify distinguishing TCR V-J signatures, a discovery cohort of 100 patients was used, comprising fewer than 45 with Graves' ophthalmopathy and around 60 with stable Graves' hyperthyroidism. Prospective prediction of ophthalmopathy was tested in an independent validation cohort consisting of 18 to 20 hyperthyroidism patients and approximately 16 patients who later progressed to ophthalmopathy. The 95 to 100 discovery patients were randomly divided into training and test sets at a 7:3 ratio. In roughly six Graves' hyperthyroidism patients, the study also compared T-cell repertoires from thyroid tissue with T-cell repertoires from blood. After blood sampling, hyperthyroidism patients were treated with methimazole at a starting dose of 30 mg daily, and ophthalmopathy patients were treated with high-dose intravenous methylprednisolone. Libraries were constructed in a second round of multiplex PCR, after which size selection and purification were performed. Sequencing of the libraries was done on an Illumina HiSeq2000 using paired-end 100 bp reads. Raw data were processed with SOAPnuke, discarding reads with adapters, uncalled bases, mean Phred below 15, or no exact constant-primer or identifier match. High-quality paired reads were merged using COPE v1.2.5, and each unique nucleotide sequence was defined as a clonotype. Clonotypes were aligned to IMGT TRBV, TRBD and TRBJ reference segments using MiTCR v1.1. The analysis was restricted to V-J combinations with a frequency above 0.0001, which together covered 98% to 99.2% of the repertoires. The TCS score was defined as the ratio of F50 (clonal expansion) to E x V (chaos), calculated using BLOSUM62-based TCRdist between CDR3 peptides within each V-J. Welch's t-statistics and random forest reduced around 520 V-J features to 13, which were used in a naive Bayes classifier (R e1071). No statistical method was used to set the sample size in advance, and investigators knew the group allocation. The paper describes TCR Vbeta CDR3 sequencing of 120 to 150 peripheral blood samples, made up of some 40 ophthalmopathy patients, 70 to 75 hyperthyroidism patients and around 17 progressor patients.

The receptor was derived from a woman between 25 and 40 years old with Graves disease. Donor details come from another sample of the same person, matched by shared clones. The source was peripheral blood mononuclear cells (PBMCs), collected at new diagnosis, from a patient treated with antithyroid drugs. Rearrangement joined TRBV20-1 to TRBJ2-1; a tentative D call is TRBD2 (6 bases match). This receptor carries the CDR3 CSATLRGRSSYNEQFF. In nucleotide form, the sequence is TGCAGTGCTACCCTGCGGGGAAGGAGCTCCTACAATGAGCAGTTCTTC.